This T cell receptor (beta chain) was captured by sequencing in a study of cytomegalovirus exposure and HLA in healthy donors. The PCR ran on 60 Vbeta and 13 Jbeta primers. Assay used: immunoSEQ multiplex PCR; TCRdb lists only in-frame clones, some missing. The table lists 150,000 to 200,000 clones, about 85% of them singletons, with approximately 6.7% in the top ten. The sample taken for sequencing was PBMCs. The source of this sequence is a male donor in good health and CMV-seropositive.

CDR3 sequence (DNA): TGTGCCAGCAGCTTGGAAAGACTAGCGGGAAAGGGAGATACGCAGTATTTT. Translation: CASSLERLAGKGDTQYF. The rearrangement links TRBV5-4 to TRBJ2-3; 11 bases are shared with TRBD2. Trimming removed 0 bases from V and 5 bases from J; junction bases left unmatched: 8. The CDR3 sequence is 17 residues long. Germline CDR1 and CDR2: SGHNT and YYREEE (reference sequence).